This T cell receptor beta chain was profiled in a study of neurological immune-mediated disorders (dated by TCRdb to between 2018 and 2021). Regarding the research as a whole: Among the approximately 34 multiple sclerosis patients, relapsing-remitting MS accounted for 31 and secondary progressive MS accounted for 3. Using UMI-based sequencing, the study compared peripheral blood TCR-beta repertoires from patients with HTLV-I-associated myelopathy (HAM/TSP), patients with multiple sclerosis, and healthy controls. The roughly 110 TCR-beta libraries covered PBMC samples along with longitudinal samples, technical triplicates, and paired sorted CD4+ and CD8+ T-cell subsets. The cohort was made up of approximately 65 subjects, consisting of some 15 HAM/TSP patients, roughly 35 multiple sclerosis patients and about 20 healthy controls.

The investigation overall reported the following: No identical CDR3 amino acid sequences were found to be shared among expanded clones across subjects, suggesting that TCR-beta repertoires were private in all groups. In phylogenetic analysis, the repertoires of 18 of 34 MS patients grouped into a cluster of related CDR3 sequences, which suggests a possible signature at the repertoire level. The MS cluster was not associated with any clinical or MRI features, and the authors stated that larger cohorts are needed. The highest TCR clonal expansion was observed in HAM/TSP patients, whereas the lowest was observed in MS patients, even when compared with healthy controls.

In the case of this clonotype: The antigen it binds to is not known. Within one base of it there is no much larger clone, and no base qualities were kept.

cDNA was synthesized by template-switch 5'RACE using a primer with a 10-nucleotide random unique molecular identifier that tagged each TCR transcript. Every sequencing run yielded over 180 million TCR-beta sequences covering 15-18 subjects. Total RNA was extracted with the RNeasy kit. TCR-beta VDJ regions were amplified with primers for the TCR constant region and the 5'RACE anchor, using the KAPA Real-time Library Amplification kit. A first PCR added sample indexes and Illumina adaptors, and a second PCR then raised library yield. After purification with Ampure beads, the TCR product of roughly 650 bp was size-selected on a 2% E-gel SizeSelection system. Before pooling, library quality was checked on a Bioanalyzer, concentration was measured with Qubit, and libraries were quantified with the Kapa Library Quantification kit. Libraries were sequenced paired-end 2 x 150 bp on an Illumina HiSeq 2500. To increase sequence diversity, roughly 24-32% phiX was spiked into each library pool. On the study's bioinformatics: The quality-filtered reads were processed with the UMI-based MiGEC pipeline, whose error correction step removed more than 75% of the raw TCR sequences. VDJ genes were aligned to IMGT germline references, and each clonotype was defined by a unique CDR3 amino acid sequence together with V-J genes. Clonal expansion, Shannon diversity, and CDR3 relatedness (CalcPairwiseDistances, ClusterSamples) were evaluated with VDJtools, and phylogenetic trees were built with CLCbio workbench. A clone was classed as expanded if it had 8 or more unique UMIs, a cutoff based on coefficient-of-variation modelling across technical triplicates. Through fastp at Q25 and MiXCR, TCRdb rebuilt clones from the public reads, retaining in-frame beta chains. Records with the same CDR3 protein are collapsed into one entry carrying the most frequent genes and DNA. The V and J calls and clone size come from TCRdb's table, not from the authors' own analysis. The sample contains about 120,000 distinct CDR3 sequences, about 3.4% of them found a single time. The leading ten clones occupy about 1.2% of the sample.

Unsorted PBMC libraries were generated from 2 million PBMCs stored in RNAlater at -80 °C until RNA extraction. Multiple sclerosis patients were enrolled in a US clinical protocol under which disease progression was evaluated by magnetic resonance imaging. PBMCs were separated from peripheral blood using Ficoll-Hypaque density gradient centrifugation and then cryopreserved in liquid nitrogen. The CDR3, cysteine through phenylalanine, is 15 amino acids long. Here the CDR3 DNA is all that survives: 45 bases in frame from base 1. The chain employs TRBV21-1 and TRBJ1-1; the table names TRBD1, a call not compared with the DNA. TRBV21-1 is a listed pseudogene. The receptor's source is a woman in her thirties with multiple sclerosis. Sample: PBMCs. The bases are TGTGCCAGCAGCACTCGTGGGACAGGGCGAACTGAAGCTTTCTTT. It specifies CASSTRGTGRTEAFF.